These 8 T cell receptor beta chains originate from one sample sequenced in a study of cytomegalovirus exposure and HLA in healthy donors. The study ran its PCR with 60 Vbeta and 13 Jbeta primers. Produced via immunoSEQ multiplex PCR; TCRdb's table is partial and in-frame only. The table includes roughly 120,000 clones, about 81% detected once. Sequenced material: PBMCs. These receptors were taken from a woman aged 25-40 years in good health and CMV-seronegative.

The chain recombines TRBV27 with TRBJ1-3; TRBD1 matches 8 bases. CDR1 and CDR2 (germline): MNHEY, SMNVEV (reference sequence). Trimming removed 6 bases from V and 4 bases from J; junction bases left unmatched: 5. The CDR3 totals 14 residues. The CDR3 region has the DNA TGTGCCAGCAGGCCTACAGGGGGAGGAAACACCATATATTTT. This sequence encodes CASRPTGGGNTIYF.

The chain uses TRBV14 and TRBJ2-3; TRBD2 might be the D (6 bases). Trimming took 4 bases from V and 4 from J, leaving 9 bases between them. Germline V CDR1 and CDR2: SGHDN, FVKESK. This CDR3 spans 13 amino acids. Written as DNA, the CDR3 is TGTGCCAGCAGCCGACTAGGCCCAGATACGCAGTATTTT. Its translation is CASSRLGPDTQYF.

The J gene is TRBJ1-3, the V gene TRBV6-5; maybe TRBD1 (6 bases). Germline CDR1 is MNHEY and CDR2 is SVGAGI. The CDR3 is made up of 15 amino acids. The V end was cut by 0 bases, the J end by 4 bases, with 10 bases between. The CDR3 sequence: CASSYSTGYGNTIYF. CDR3 DNA sequence: TGTGCCAGCAGTTACTCTACAGGGTACGGAAACACCATATATTTT.

This chain links TRBV19 with TRBJ1-2; possible D gene TRBD1, 5 bases. Germline lookup yields CDR1 LNHDA and CDR2 SQIVND (reference sequence). Trimming removed 7 bases from V and 4 bases from J, with 13 bases in between. The CDR3 spans 13 residues. CDR3 region: CASTVGGAYGYTF. CDR3 nucleotide sequence: TGTGCCAGTACAGTTGGCGGGGCCTATGGCTACACCTTC.

The genes are TRBV4-1 and TRBJ1-1; unclear D gene. The CDR3 has 14 residues. Germline CDR1 MGHRA, CDR2 YSYEKL. Deletions cut 0 bases from V and 4 bases from J, with 9 bases between. The CDR3 DNA is TGCGCCAGCAGCCAAGATTTTTCGGGCACTGAAGCTTTCTTT. It specifies CASSQDFSGTEAFF.

This chain uses TRBV6-1 with TRBJ1-1; D is ambiguous. Trimming removed 5 bases at V and 0 bases at J, with 7 bases between. Per the germline V gene, CDR1 is MNHNS and CDR2 is SASEGT. The CDR3 loop spans 13 amino acids. CDR3 loop: CASSPSMNTEAFF. The CDR3 DNA is TGTGCCAGCAGTCCGTCTATGAACACTGAAGCTTTCTTT.

This clone was picked up a small number of times. The V and J genes are TRBV7-3 and TRBJ1-1; 7 bases line up with TRBD1. The CDR3 contains 14 residues. V shed 5 bases, J shed 0 bases, and the junction held 3 bases outside the gene matches. Per the germline V gene, CDR1 is SGHTA and CDR2 is FQGTGA. CDR3 region: CASSATGLNTEAFF. For the CDR3, the DNA is TGTGCCAGCAGCGCGACAGGGCTGAACACTGAAGCTTTCTTT.

Points on this clone: An end of the junction does not agree with germline; a read error may underlie this. CDR3 residues: CTSSWSSPYEQYF. The CDR3 coding sequence is TGTACCAGCAGTTGGAGCAGCCCATACGAGCAGTACTTC. The rearrangement links TRBV2 to TRBJ2-5; D uncertain. The end of the DNA aligns better with TRBJ2-7, so the J call may be wrong. The V gene's germline CDR1 is SNHLY and CDR2 FYNNEI. CDR3 length: 13 residues.